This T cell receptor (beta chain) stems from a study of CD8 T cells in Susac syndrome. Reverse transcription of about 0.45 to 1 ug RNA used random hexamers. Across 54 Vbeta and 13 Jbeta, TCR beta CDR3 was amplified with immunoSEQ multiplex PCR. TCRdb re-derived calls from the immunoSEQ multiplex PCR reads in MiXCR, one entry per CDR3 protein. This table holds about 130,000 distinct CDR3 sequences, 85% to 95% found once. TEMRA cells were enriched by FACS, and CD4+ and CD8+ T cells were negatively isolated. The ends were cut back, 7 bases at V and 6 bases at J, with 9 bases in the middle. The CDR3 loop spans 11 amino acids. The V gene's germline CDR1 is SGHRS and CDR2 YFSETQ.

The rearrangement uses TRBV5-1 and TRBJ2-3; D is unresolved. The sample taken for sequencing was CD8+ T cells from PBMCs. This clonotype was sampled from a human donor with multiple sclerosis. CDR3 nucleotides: TGCGCCAGCGGTCCCCCCGATACGCAGTATTTT. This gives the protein CASGPPDTQYF.